These 16 T cell receptor beta chains were sequenced from one sample in a study of T cells in Graves' hyperthyroidism and ophthalmopathy. TCR beta CDR3 regions were amplified from RNA. First-round RT-PCR targeting the TCR CDR3 was performed with the HTBI primer set. TCRdb re-called the multiplex PCR reads with MiXCR, one entry per CDR3 protein. There are about 600,000 distinct CDR3 sequences in the sample; roughly 15% occur only once, and 9.5% to 15% lies in the top ten. Sequencing was performed on blood. These receptors all stem from a woman aged 45-60 years with Graves' ophthalmopathy.

This clonotype showed up many times. V is TRBV28 and J is TRBJ1-5, with unresolved D. V dropped 6 bases and J dropped 7 bases, with 10 bases sitting between them. The length of the CDR3 is 12 residues. CDR1 is MDHEN and CDR2 is SYDVKM in the germline V gene. The CDR3 DNA sequence: TGTGCCAGCAGGAATACCCACCAGCCCCAGCATTTT. This sequence encodes CASRNTHQPQHF.

There are many counts of this clonotype. The V gene is TRBV10-3, the J gene TRBJ2-4; TRBD2 might be the D (5 bases). The germline V gene has CDR1 ENHRY and CDR2 SYGVKD. Trimming shortened V by 3 bases and J by 8 bases, and 20 bases separated the two germline ends. This CDR3 region has 16 residues. The CDR3 DNA reads TGTGCCATCAGTGAAAATTTAGGTCGGGGTCCCGACATTCAGTACTTC. Protein product: CAISENLGRGPDIQYF.

In its sample, this clonotype was seen many times. The rearrangement uses TRBV2 and TRBJ1-1; TRBD1 aligns across 7 bases. The ends lost 9 bases at V and 7 bases at J; junction bases unmatched: 8. The CDR3 sequence is 12 residues long. Germline V lookup: CDR1 SNHLY, CDR2 FYNNEI. The CDR3 nucleotides read TGTGCCAGGACCTCGACAGGGAGTGAAGCTTTCTTT. It translates to CARTSTGSEAFF.

This clonotype was counted at least ten times. V gene TRBV11-2 combines with J gene TRBJ2-1, with 7 bases fitting TRBD2. This CDR3 is built from 12 residues. Losses at the gene ends were 6 bases for V and 9 bases for J; bases not matched to a gene: 5. Looked up from germline, CDR1 is SGHAT and CDR2 is FQNNGV. The CDR3 is CASSHSGSEQFF. The CDR3 DNA follows: TGTGCCAGCAGTCATAGCGGGTCTGAGCAGTTCTTC.

The J gene is TRBJ1-6, the V gene TRBV28; 7 nucleotides line up with TRBD1. Germline CDR1 MDHEN, CDR2 SYDVKM. This CDR3 region has 15 residues. The J segment lost 8 bases and the V segment lost 3 bases, leaving 7 bases of the junction unmatched. The CDR3 sequence is CASSLTGLGDSPLHF. As DNA, the CDR3 is TGTGCCAGCAGTTTGACAGGGTTAGGGGATTCACCCCTCCACTTT.

In this sample, this clonotype turned up many times. The rearrangement uses TRBV3-2 and TRBJ2-7; the table assigns TRBD1, which was not confirmed against the DNA. TRBV3-2 is reported as a pseudogene. This CDR3 spans 15 amino acids. CDR3 sequence (DNA): TGTGCCAGCAGCGACCGAGGGGAGTGTGGGTACGAGCAGTACTTC. Its translation: CASSDRGECGYEQYF.

This clonotype was seen a handful of times. As the CDR3 is not closed by the conserved phenylalanine or tryptophan, this likely results from a read error. The chain links TRBV20-1 to TRBJ2-7; TRBD2 agrees at 15 bases. Looked up from germline, CDR1 is DFQATT and CDR2 is SNEGSKA (reference sequence). This CDR3 has 14 amino acids. The V gene end was trimmed by 1 base and the J gene end by 9 bases; junction bases not matched to a gene: 4. CDR3 nucleotide sequence: TGCAGTGCTAGAGTCGGGACTAGCGGGAGGCTGCAGTACCTC. It codes for CSARVGTSGRLQYL.

This clonotype was observed at least ten times. This sequence joins TRBV7-2 and TRBJ2-2, with a weak D call TRBD1 (6 bases). This CDR3 is 15 amino acids long. CDR1 SGHTA and CDR2 FQGNSA come from the germline V gene. The V end lost 2 bases, the J end lost 5 bases, and 12 bases lay between the germline ends. The CDR3 bases are TGTGCCAGCAGCTTATCAATTCAGGGGACCGGGGAGCTGTTTTTT. Its translation is CASSLSIQGTGELFF.

There are many counts of this clonotype. J is TRBJ2-5 and V is TRBV7-9, with 8 nucleotides matching TRBD2. CDR1 is SEHNR and CDR2 is FQNEAQ in the germline V gene (reference sequence). This CDR3 is 15 amino acids long. The trim removed 5 bases at V and 5 bases at J, leaving 10 bases unmatched. CDR3 DNA: TGTGCCAGCAGCCAACCGACTAGCGAGGCGGAGACCCAGTACTTC. Encoded protein: CASSQPTSEAETQYF.

This clonotype was seen many times. The V call is TRBV28, the J call TRBJ2-2; D unresolved. The CDR3 has 13 residues. The V gene lost 6 bases and the J gene lost 2 bases, with 7 bases spanning the gap. Germline V gene sequence: CDR1 MDHEN, CDR2 SYDVKM. CDR3 DNA: TGTGCCAGCAGCCCAACCAACACCGGGGAGCTGTTTTTT. Translating it yields CASSPTNTGELFF.

The genes are TRBV6-1 and TRBJ2-7; 7 bases align to TRBD1. The ends lost 5 bases at V and 4 bases at J; junction bases unmatched: 14. The CDR3 sequence is 16 residues long. Per the germline V gene, CDR1 is MNHNS and CDR2 is SASEGT. CDR3 sequence: CASSPTPLRGQYEQYF. CDR3 in DNA: TGTGCCAGCAGTCCTACCCCTTTGAGGGGGCAGTACGAGCAGTACTTC.

Comment on this clonotype: One end of the junction fails to match germline, which may point to a read error. CDR3 nucleotide sequence: TGTGCCAGCAGCTTAGTTGAAGGGAGCGGGAGGCCCTACGATGAGCAGTTCTTC. Residues: CASSLVEGSGRPYDEQFF. The chain is built from TRBV13 and TRBJ2-1; 9 nucleotides match TRBD2. The V gene's germline CDR1 is PRHDT and CDR2 FYEKMQ (reference sequence). The CDR3 sequence is 18 residues long.

This clonotype was counted ten times or more. The J gene is TRBJ2-1, the V gene TRBV7-3, with D possibly called TRBD1 or TRBD2 (6 bases each). The CDR3 loop spans 16 amino acids. Trimming shortened V by 5 bases and J by 2 bases, and 16 bases separated the two germline ends. Germline loops: CDR1 SGHTA, CDR2 FQGTGA. CDR3 bases: TGTGCCAGCAGCCCCCGGGGGACATGGACCTACAATGAGCAGTTCTTC. Amino acid sequence: CASSPRGTWTYNEQFF.

This clonotype has just a few counts. The DNA of the CDR3 is TGTGCCACCAGTGATCCCAGTCCTGATCAACAAGAGACCCAGTACTTC. As protein: CATSDPSPDQQETQYF. The chain recombines TRBV24-1 with TRBJ2-5; D call uncertain. The CDR3 has 16 amino acids. The V and J ends lost 3 bases and 2 bases respectively, with 15 bases between them. Germline loops: CDR1 KGHDR, CDR2 SFDVKD.

Worth noting for this clonotype: A much larger clone lies one base from this, so it may be a read error. The chain links TRBV12-3 or TRBV12-4 to TRBJ2-1; D gene unclear. The CDR3 loop spans 15 amino acids. CDR3 sequence reads: CASSYQAVTYNKQFF. The DNA of the CDR3 is TGTGCCAGCAGTTACCAGGCAGTAACCTACAATAAGCAGTTCTTC.

This clonotype has just a few counts. In DNA form, the CDR3 reads TGTGCCAGCAGCCCAAACCTAGGGGCCAAAAACATTCAGTACTTC. Translating gives CASSPNLGAKNIQYF. This chain uses TRBV14 with TRBJ2-4; the D is unclear. This CDR3 contains 15 residues. Germline CDR1 SGHDN, CDR2 FVKESK. V lost 4 bases to trimming and J lost 1 base, with 11 bases between them.